This note documents a single T cell receptor (beta chain) sequence. CDR1 and CDR2 (germline): GTSNPN, SVGIG (reference sequence). This CDR3 spans 11 amino acids. Germline trimming cut 7 bases from V and 6 bases from J; bases unmatched to any gene: 4. The age range of participants was about 18 to 90 years, with residence in some 25 US areas. This sample stems from a study of blood T cell repertoires in COVID-19. On the study more broadly: PBMCs, B-cell-depleted T cells, or T cells were the source of the cDNA or gDNA that made up the material.

The method was immunoSEQ multiplex PCR; TCRdb's version includes in-frame clones alone and lacks a portion of them. This sample has under 250,000 clones, with about four fifths found just once. Sequenced sample: PBMCs or T cells enriched from blood (not recorded which). J is TRBJ2-7 and V is TRBV30, with 9 nucleotides matching TRBD1. This TCR was recovered from a woman aged 40 to 55 with acute COVID-19. The CDR3 region is CASDRGSEQYF. The CDR3 nucleotides are TGTGCCTCTGACAGGGGGTCCGAGCAGTACTTC.